These T cell receptor beta chains were read from a single sample in a study of blood T cell repertoires in COVID-19. The repertoire was sequenced with immunoSEQ multiplex PCR; TCRdb's copy has only in-frame clones and lacks some. Of about 42,000 clones detected, approximately 80% appear once; the ten largest clones hold 8.5% to 9%. The source material was peripheral blood. All receptors come from a man in his sixties or seventies with active or convalescent COVID-19. Both conserved end residues are part of each CDR3.

v_call | cdr3_aa
TRBV5-5 | CASSRGQEGSPLHF
TRBV11-2 | CASTASGNSPLHF
TRBV5-4 | CASSSPNSGQTGELFF
TRBV19 | CASSLRRLNTEAFF
TRBV2 | CASSGGQGANSPLHF
TRBV9 | CASSPRTGTNTGELFF
TRBV5-4 | CASSILDRPNYGYTF
TRBV19 | CASTQGSGIQYF
TRBV5-4 | CASSRRDSSYNEQFF
TRBV28 | CASSLLARYNEQFF
TRBV2 | CASSLGLAGGHNEQFF
TRBV10-3 | CAISESTSSYQETQYF
TRBV5-1 | CASSSRGQANLGNEQFF
TRBV14 | CASSQQGGQPQHF
TRBV10-3 | CAISDFGRGANEKLFF
TRBV28 | CASSPRGGALYGYTF
TRBV7-9 | CASSSGGRTRSTTDTQYF
TRBV28 | CATSSGAIIQYF
TRBV5-8 | CASSFPNYNEQFF
TRBV5-1 | CASSLGLSRYSPLHF
TRBV28 | CASTYDNNYGYTF
TRBV2 | CASSPREQVNTEAFF
TRBV5-1 | CASSLLGDGSPLHF
TRBV9 | CASSVVQGRESTNTEAFF
TRBV7-2 | CASRLRTSGYNEQFF
TRBV30 | CAWSPTSAWNTEAFF